This T cell receptor beta chain was captured by sequencing in a study of cytomegalovirus exposure and HLA in healthy donors. Findings of the study overall: Cytomegalovirus-associated status was assigned to 164 TCR beta chains. Rarity characterized most TCR sequences, yet some public TCRs appeared in many donors.

In regard to this clone: What it binds is unknown.

The CDR3 totals 14 residues. Germline V gene sequence: CDR1 MNHEY, CDR2 SMNVEV (reference sequence). V was pared by 3 bases and J by 5 bases, with 11 bases between. Measured with immunoSEQ multiplex PCR; TCRdb has only the in-frame clones, and not every one. The sample records about 160,000 clones, roughly 96% being singletons. Sequenced: PBMCs. The TCR originated in a woman aged 18-29 years in good health and CMV-seronegative. This sequence joins TRBV27 and TRBJ1-5; D is perhaps TRBD1 (6 bases). The CDR3 sequence is CASSFLGADQPQHF. The CDR3 bases are TGTGCCAGCAGTTTTTTGGGGGCGGATCAGCCCCAGCATTTT.